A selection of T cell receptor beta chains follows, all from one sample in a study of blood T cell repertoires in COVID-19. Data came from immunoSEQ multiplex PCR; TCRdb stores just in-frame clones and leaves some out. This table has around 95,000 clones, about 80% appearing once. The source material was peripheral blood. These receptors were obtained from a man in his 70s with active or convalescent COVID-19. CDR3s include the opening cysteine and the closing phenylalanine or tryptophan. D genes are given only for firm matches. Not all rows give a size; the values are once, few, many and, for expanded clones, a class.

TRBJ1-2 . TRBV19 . TGTGCCAGTAGCCCCGGGACTGCCTATGGCTACACCTTC CASSPGTAYGYTF
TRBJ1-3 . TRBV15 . TGTGCCACCAGCAGAGATCATTACACCATATATTTT CATSRDHYTIYF
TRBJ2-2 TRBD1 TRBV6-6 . TGTGCCAGCAGTGCCCACACCGGGACAGGGGTCGGGGAGCTGTTTTTT CASSAHTGTGVGELFF
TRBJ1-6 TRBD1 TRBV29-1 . TGCAGCGCGATGGAGGGCAGGGGGAATTCACCCCTCCACTTT CSAMEGRGNSPLHF
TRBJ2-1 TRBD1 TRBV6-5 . TGTGCCAGCAGTTTTTCGGGACAGCTATACAATGAGCAGTTCTTC CASSFSGQLYNEQFF
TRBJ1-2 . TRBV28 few TGTGCCAGCAGTCCCCGGGGAGGCGCAGGGGGCTACACCTTC CASSPRGGAGGYTF
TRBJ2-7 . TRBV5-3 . TGTGCCAGAAGCTTAGAGACAGGACGGACACGCCCTTCCTACGAGCAGTACTTC CARSLETGRTRPSYEQYF
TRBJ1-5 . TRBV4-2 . TGTGCCAGCAGCCAAGAGGCGGAGGTCGATCAGCCCCAGCATTTT CASSQEAEVDQPQHF
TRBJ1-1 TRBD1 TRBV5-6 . TGTGCCAGCAGCTCCGGGACAGGGATTTGGAACACTGAAGCTTTCTTT CASSSGTGIWNTEAFF
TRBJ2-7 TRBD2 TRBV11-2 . TGTGCCAGCAGCACGGGACTAGCAGAGAGCTACGAGCAGTACTTC CASSTGLAESYEQYF
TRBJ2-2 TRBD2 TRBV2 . TGTGCCAGCAGTTTAGCGGGAGGCACCGGGGAGCTGTTTTTT CASSLAGGTGELFF
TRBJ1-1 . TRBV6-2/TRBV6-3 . TGTGCCAGCAGTCTAAGGGGAGGGAACACTGAAGCTTTCTTT CASSLRGGNTEAFF
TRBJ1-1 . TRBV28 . TGTGCCGTCGGGGGGACTGAAGCTTTCTTT CAVGGTEAFF
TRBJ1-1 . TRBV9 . TGTGCCAGCAGCGTAGGGTGGGGCGGTGAAGCTTTCTTT CASSVGWGGEAFF
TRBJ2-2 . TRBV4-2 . TGTGCCAGCAGCCAAGCGGGAATCAGGAACACCGGGGAGCTGTTTTTT CASSQAGIRNTGELFF
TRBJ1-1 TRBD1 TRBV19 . TGTGCCAGTACCTTAACAGGGGTGGTAGACACTGAAGCTTTCTTT CASTLTGVVDTEAFF
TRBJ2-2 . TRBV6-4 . TGTGCCAGCAGTGAAGCCCTTAACACCGGGGAGCTGTTTTTT CASSEALNTGELFF
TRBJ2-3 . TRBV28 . TGTGCCAGCAGAGACAGCTTTACAGATACGCAGTATTTT CASRDSFTDTQYF
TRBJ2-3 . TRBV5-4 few TGTGCCAGCAGCTTGGATGTCTGGAGAGCAGATACGCAGTATTTT CASSLDVWRADTQYF
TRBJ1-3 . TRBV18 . TGTGCCAGCTCCAACGACAGGCTCCACTCTGGAAACACCATATATTTT CASSNDRLHSGNTIYF
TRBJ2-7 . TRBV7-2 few TGTGCCAGCAGCTTAGCGCCGACACCAACCTACGAGCAGTACTTC CASSLAPTPTYEQYF
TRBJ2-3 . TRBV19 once TGTGCCAGTAGCGGGGGACGCACAGATACGCAGTATTTT CASSGGRTDTQYF
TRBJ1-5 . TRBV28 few TGTGCCAGCAGTCTAAGGACACTAACTTATAGCAATCAGCCCCAGCATTTT CASSLRTLTYSNQPQHF
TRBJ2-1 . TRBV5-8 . TGTGCCAGCAGCTTAACCGACAGGAGGCAGTTCTTC CASSLTDRRQFF
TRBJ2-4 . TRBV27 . TGTGCCAGCAGTTTATCAGCGCAGAAAAACATTCAGTACTTC CASSLSAQKNIQYF
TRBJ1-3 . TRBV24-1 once TGTGCCACCAGTGATGGGAGGAGGGCTAAAACCGGAAACACCATATATTTT CATSDGRRAKTGNTIYF
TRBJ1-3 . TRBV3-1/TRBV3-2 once TGTGCCAGCAGCCAAGATGTTCGGAGCTCTGGAAACACCATATATTTT CASSQDVRSSGNTIYF
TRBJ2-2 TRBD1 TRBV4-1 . TGCGCCAGCAGCTTAGGGGGCGCGGACACCGGGGAGCTGTTTTTT CASSLGGADTGELFF
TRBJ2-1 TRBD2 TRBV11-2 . TGTGCCAGCAGCTTCGGACTAGCGGGAGCCAATGAGCAGTTCTTC CASSFGLAGANEQFF
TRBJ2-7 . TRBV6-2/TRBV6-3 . TGTGCCAGCAGCAGACTGGGGACACCTTCCTACGAGCAGTACTTC CASSRLGTPSYEQYF
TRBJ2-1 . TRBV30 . TGTGCCTGGAGTGTAAGGACACTGATCTACAATGAGCAGTTCTTC CAWSVRTLIYNEQFF
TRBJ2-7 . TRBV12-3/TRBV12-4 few TGTGCCAGCAGTACCGGTTCTAGGAAGCAGTACTTC CASSTGSRKQYF
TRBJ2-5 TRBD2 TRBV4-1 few TGCGCCAGCAGTCGGGTTGGGCGGGGGGCCCAAGAGACCCAGTACTTC CASSRVGRGAQETQYF
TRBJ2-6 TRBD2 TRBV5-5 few TGTGCCAGCAGCTTGGGACTAGCGGGGACGCTTGGGGCCAACGTCCTGACTTTC CASSLGLAGTLGANVLTF
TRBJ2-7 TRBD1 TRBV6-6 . TGTGCCAGCAAATCAGGGGGCAGGTACGAGCAGTACTTC CASKSGGRYEQYF
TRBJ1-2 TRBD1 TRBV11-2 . TGTGCCAGCAGCTTCGGGACAGCCCTTGGCTACACCTTC CASSFGTALGYTF
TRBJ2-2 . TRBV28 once TGTGCCAGCAGTTTATCGAGGGCCCCCACCGGGGAGCTGTTTTTT CASSLSRAPTGELFF
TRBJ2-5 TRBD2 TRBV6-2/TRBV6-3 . TGTGCCAGCAGTCCGACTAGCGGGGGGATAGAGACCCAGTACTTC CASSPTSGGIETQYF
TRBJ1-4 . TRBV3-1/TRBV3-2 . TGTGCCAGCAGCCAAGAGTTTTTGGGAGGTCCTTTTAATGAAAAACTGTTTTTT CASSQEFLGGPFNEKLFF
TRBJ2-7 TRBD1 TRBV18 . TGTGCCAGCTCACAGACAGGGGGCAACTCCTACGAGCAGTACTTC CASSQTGGNSYEQYF
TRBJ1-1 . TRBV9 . TGTACCAGCAGCGTAGGACAAAACACTGAAGCTTTCTTT CTSSVGQNTEAFF
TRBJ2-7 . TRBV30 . TGTGCCTGGAGTGGACGACAGTTCAACGAGCAGTACTTC CAWSGRQFNEQYF
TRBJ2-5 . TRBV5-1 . TGCGCCAGCAGCTCAGGGGCAGGGCAAGAGACCCAGTACTTC CASSSGAGQETQYF
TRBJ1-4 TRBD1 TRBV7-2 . TGTGCCAGCAGCTTAGGCAGGGGGTTTGAAAAACTGTTTTTT CASSLGRGFEKLFF
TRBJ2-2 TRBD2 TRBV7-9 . TGTGCCAGCAGCTTAAGGCTAGCGGGCCTCACCGGGGAGCTGTTTTTT CASSLRLAGLTGELFF
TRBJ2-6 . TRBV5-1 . TGCGCCAGCAGCTCGGGGAACTCTGGGGCCAACGTCCTGACTTTC CASSSGNSGANVLTF
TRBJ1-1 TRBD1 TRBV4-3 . TGCGCCAGCAGCCAAGATAGGACAGGGGGGACTGAAGCTTTCTTT CASSQDRTGGTEAFF
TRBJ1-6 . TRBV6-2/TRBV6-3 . TGTGCCAGCAGTTACAAGGGAGGGGGTAATTCACCCCTCCACTTT CASSYKGGGNSPLHF
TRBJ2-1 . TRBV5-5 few TGTGCCAGCAGCGAAAAGAGCTCCTACAATGAGCAGTTCTTC CASSEKSSYNEQFF
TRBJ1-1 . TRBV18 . TGTGCCAGCTCACCACGGGCGAACACTGAAGCTTTCTTT CASSPRANTEAFF
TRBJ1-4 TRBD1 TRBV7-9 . TGTGCCAGCAGCGCCGACAGGGGAAGGGAAAAACTGTTTTTT CASSADRGREKLFF
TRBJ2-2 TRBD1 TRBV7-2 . TGTGCCAGCAGCCTTCGACAGGGGTGGCCAGCGGAGCTGTTTTTT CASSLRQGWPAELFF
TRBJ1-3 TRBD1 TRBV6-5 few TGTGCCAGCAGGCGGGACAGTGGAAACACCATATATTTT CASRRDSGNTIYF
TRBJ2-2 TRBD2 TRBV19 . TGTGCCAGTAGTGGACTAGCGGGGGCTTACACCGGGGAGCTGTTTTTT CASSGLAGAYTGELFF
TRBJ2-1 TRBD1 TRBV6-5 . TGTGCCAGCAGTTACTTGGGACAGGGGCGTGATGAGCAGTTCTTC CASSYLGQGRDEQFF
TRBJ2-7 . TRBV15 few TGTGCCACCAGCAGAGCCGGGACTCTCTACGAGCAGTACTTC CATSRAGTLYEQYF
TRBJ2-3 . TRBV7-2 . TGTGCCAGCAGCCCAGGGGACTATGGCACAGATACGCAGTATTTT CASSPGDYGTDTQYF
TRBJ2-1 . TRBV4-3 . TGCGCCAGCAGCCCCAGAGGGAGCAGCACCTACAATGAGCAGTTCTTC CASSPRGSSTYNEQFF
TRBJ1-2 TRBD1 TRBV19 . TGTGCCAGTAGCCCTCGCCGGGACAGGGGAGTCCCTGCCTTC CASSPRRDRGVPAF
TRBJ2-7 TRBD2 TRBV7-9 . TGTGCCAGCAGTTCCCCCTCGCGGGAGGGCCTGGAGCAGTACTTC CASSSPSREGLEQYF